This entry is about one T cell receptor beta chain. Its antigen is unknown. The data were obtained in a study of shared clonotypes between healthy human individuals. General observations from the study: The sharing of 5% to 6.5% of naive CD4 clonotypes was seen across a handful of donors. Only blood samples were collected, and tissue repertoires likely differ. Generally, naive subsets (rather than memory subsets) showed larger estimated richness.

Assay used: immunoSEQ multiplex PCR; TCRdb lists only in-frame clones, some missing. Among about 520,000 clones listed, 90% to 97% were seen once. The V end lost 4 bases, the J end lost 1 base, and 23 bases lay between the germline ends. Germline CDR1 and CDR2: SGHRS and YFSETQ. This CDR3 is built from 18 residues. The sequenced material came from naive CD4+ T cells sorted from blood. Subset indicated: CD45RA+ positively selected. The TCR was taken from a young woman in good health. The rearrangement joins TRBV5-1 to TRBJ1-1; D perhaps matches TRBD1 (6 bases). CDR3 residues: CASSLYRARTGGNTEAFF. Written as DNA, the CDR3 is TGCGCCAGCAGCCTCTACAGGGCCCGTACCGGGGGGAACACTGAAGCTTTCTTT.